Following are 26 T cell receptor beta chains from one sample sequenced in a study of cytomegalovirus exposure and HLA in healthy donors. Use of 60 Vbeta and 13 Jbeta primers characterized the PCR. Sequencing was performed with immunoSEQ multiplex PCR; in TCRdb, only in-frame clones are kept and a portion is missing. Here the sample spans over 70,000 clones, about 70% being singletons. Sequencing was done on a sample of PBMCs. The source of these receptors is a middle-aged man in good health and CMV-seropositive.

The V call is TRBV7-3, the J call TRBJ2-7, with D possibly TRBD1 on 6 matching bases. The CDR3 runs 13 residues. Trimming removed 5 bases at V and 4 bases at J, with 12 bases between. Per germline, CDR1 SGHTA and CDR2 FQGTGA. CDR3 sequence (DNA): TGTGCCAGCAGCCTCCACCAGGGGTACGAGCAGTACTTC. The encoded protein is CASSLHQGYEQYF.

This clone is a singleton in its sample. The J gene is TRBJ2-7, the V gene TRBV7-2, with 7 bases aligning to TRBD1. The CDR3 is 14 residues long. The junction had 8 bases not matched to a gene; V was cut back by 3 bases and J by 6 bases. Germline values: CDR1 SGHTA, CDR2 FQGNSA. CDR3 sequence reads: CASSLGDRALEQYF. The CDR3 bases are TGTGCCAGCAGCTTGGGAGACAGGGCGCTCGAGCAGTACTTC.

This clone appeared a few times. The chain links TRBV7-2 to TRBJ1-5; D gene ambiguous. Germline lookup yields CDR1 SGHTA and CDR2 FQGNSA. The V and J ends lost 1 base and 6 bases respectively, with 4 bases between them. The length of the CDR3 is 12 residues. Here the CDR3 DNA reads TGTGCCAGCAGCTTAGGAGCTCAGCCCCAGCATTTT. It codes for CASSLGAQPQHF.

The rearrangement uses TRBV18 and TRBJ1-5; D is unresolved. The germline gives CDR1 KGHSH, CDR2 LQKENI. V shed 6 bases and J shed 1 base, with 7 bases lying between them. This CDR3 has 13 amino acids. The CDR3 bases are TGTGCCAGCTCGCCCTACAGCAATCAGCCCCAGCATTTT. This gives the protein CASSPYSNQPQHF.

This clone appeared a single time. This rearrangement joins TRBV2 to TRBJ1-1; 11 bases are a match to TRBD1. The CDR3 covers 15 residues. J lost 1 base, V lost 6 bases, and 4 bases had no gene match. The germline CDR1 and CDR2 sequences are SNHLY and FYNNEI. This CDR3 is CASRRDRGTNTEAFF. CDR3 nucleotide sequence: TGTGCCAGCAGGAGGGACAGGGGGACGAACACTGAAGCTTTCTTT.

The V gene is TRBV28, the J gene TRBJ2-3, with 8 bases identical to TRBD2. The CDR3 has 15 residues. The V and J ends lost 5 bases and 2 bases, in that order; junction bases with no gene match: 6. Germline values: CDR1 MDHEN, CDR2 SYDVKM. CDR3 amino acids: CASSALAEPTDTQYF. The DNA for the CDR3 is TGTGCCAGCAGTGCACTAGCGGAGCCCACAGATACGCAGTATTTT.

This clone came up a few times. This chain uses TRBV5-6 with TRBJ2-7; 10 bases agree with TRBD2. Germline V gives CDR1 SGHDT, CDR2 YYEEEE. J gave up 7 bases and V 2 bases, and 6 bases lay outside the gene matches. There are 14 residues in the CDR3. The CDR3 reads CASSFPGLASEQYF. The CDR3 DNA is TGTGCCAGCAGCTTCCCGGGACTAGCGAGTGAGCAGTACTTC.

This clone was detected only a few times. The gene calls are TRBV28 and TRBJ2-1, with TRBD2 matching over 12 bases. Germline CDR1 MDHEN, CDR2 SYDVKM. The CDR3 contains 16 residues. With 6 bases clipped from V and 8 bases from J, the junction kept 11 bases outside the gene matches. The chain's CDR3 is CASSRAGTSGHYEQFF. The CDR3 nucleotides are TGTGCCAGCAGCCGAGCCGGGACTAGCGGGCACTATGAGCAGTTCTTC.

This clone was seen a few times. The V call is TRBV5-6, the J call TRBJ1-1; D perhaps matches TRBD1 (5 bases). This CDR3 is 15 amino acids long. The germline V gene has CDR1 SGHDT and CDR2 YYEEEE. The V end was cut by 4 bases, the J end by 5 bases, with 18 bases between. The CDR3 sequence: CASSPGGGTWTEAFF. In nucleotides, the CDR3 is TGTGCCAGCAGCCCGGGGGGGGGAACGTGGACTGAAGCTTTCTTT.

In this sample, this clone turned up a few times. The chain is built from TRBV23-1 and TRBJ2-1, with 10 bases matching TRBD1. TRBV23-1 is designated an ORF whose function remains uncertain. Trimming took 0 bases from V and 8 from J; bases not matched to a gene: 7. CDR3 length: 16 amino acids. CDR3 region: CASSQSRTGGYDEQFF. The CDR3 bases are TGCGCCAGCAGTCAATCGAGGACAGGGGGTTACGATGAGCAGTTCTTC.

This chain joins TRBV27 and TRBJ1-5, with a possible D match to TRBD1 (5 bases). The CDR3 covers 13 residues. The V end was cut by 6 bases, the J end by 5 bases, with 11 bases between. CDR1 and CDR2 (germline): MNHEY, SMNVEV (reference sequence). CDR3 bases: TGTGCCAGCAGGGGGACGGGGGATCAGCCCCAGCATTTT. Translation gives CASRGTGDQPQHF.

The rearrangement links TRBV6-5 to TRBJ1-1; D is perhaps TRBD1 (5 bases). V lost 7 bases and J 4 bases, leaving 16 bases between the germline ends. CDR3 length: 14 amino acids. CDR1 MNHEY and CDR2 SVGAGI come from the germline V gene. The DNA of the CDR3 is TGTGCCAGCACCGTACGGGGGGGTGGCACTGAAGCTTTCTTT. It codes for CASTVRGGGTEAFF.

V usage is TRBV28 and J usage is TRBJ1-1; D is perhaps TRBD1 (6 bases). The CDR3 is 14 amino acids. With 4 bases removed from V and 1 base from J, the gap between germline ends came to 10 bases. The V gene's germline CDR1 is MDHEN and CDR2 SYDVKM. DNA for the CDR3: TGTGCCAGCAGTTGGGCAGGGGCGAACACTGAAGCTTTCTTT. The encoded protein is CASSWAGANTEAFF.

There are a few counts of this clone. This chain uses TRBV5-4 with TRBJ2-1; 10 bases line up with TRBD2. With V trimmed by 0 bases and J by 7 bases, 7 bases remained unmatched. Looked up from germline, CDR1 is SGHNT and CDR2 is YYREEE (reference sequence). The CDR3 has 16 residues. The CDR3 nucleotides are TGTGCCAGCAGCTTGGCCGCTGCTAGCGGGGGAAATGAGCAGTTCTTC. It yields the protein CASSLAAASGGNEQFF.

The chain combines TRBV28 with TRBJ2-7; 10 nucleotides line up with TRBD1. CDR1 and CDR2 from the germline V gene are MDHEN and SYDVKM. This CDR3 contains 17 residues. V gave up 5 bases and J gave up 0 bases; unmatched junction bases: 10. The CDR3 DNA follows: TGTGCCAGCAGTACGCCGACAGGGGGCGCTGGCTCCTACGAGCAGTACTTC. It encodes CASSTPTGGAGSYEQYF.

The chain couples TRBV5-1 to TRBJ2-5; possibly TRBD2 for D (6 bases). The CDR3 has 16 residues. The germline V gene encodes CDR1 SGHRS and CDR2 YFSETQ. Trimming shortened V by 4 bases and J by 5 bases, and 21 bases separated the two germline ends. CDR3 nucleotides: TGCGCCAGCAGCCCCGGGAGCGTCTCAGGAGGGGAGACCCAGTACTTC. It translates to CASSPGSVSGGETQYF.

V gene TRBV2 combines with J gene TRBJ2-7, with 7 bases identical to TRBD1. The trim removed 6 bases at V and 2 bases at J, leaving 13 bases unmatched. This CDR3 is built from 16 residues. CDR1 and CDR2 (germline): SNHLY, FYNNEI. DNA for the CDR3: TGTGCCAGCAGAATCTCTCCCGGGACAGATACCTACGAGCAGTACTTC. It specifies CASRISPGTDTYEQYF.

The V gene is TRBV29-1, the J gene TRBJ1-4, with D tentatively TRBD1 (5 bases). Germline V gene lookup returns CDR1 SQVTM and CDR2 ANQGSEA. The V and J ends lost 7 bases and 3 bases respectively, with 12 bases between them. The CDR3 totals 13 residues. The CDR3 loop is CSGGRAPNEKLFF. The CDR3 DNA sequence: TGCAGCGGCGGCAGGGCCCCTAATGAAAAACTGTTTTTT.

This sequence joins TRBV25-1 and TRBJ2-3, with unresolved D. The CDR3 runs 15 residues. Deletions cut 1 base from V and 2 bases from J, with 10 bases between. The germline CDR1 and CDR2 sequences are MGHDK and SYGVNS. CDR3 protein: CASSESHVATDTQYF. The CDR3 coding sequence is TGTGCCAGCAGTGAATCCCATGTGGCCACAGATACGCAGTATTTT.

This chain joins TRBV5-1 and TRBJ1-2; D may be TRBD1 (5 bases). Trimming stripped 0 bases from V and 6 bases from J, with 18 bases between. This CDR3 spans 16 amino acids. Germline V lookup: CDR1 SGHRS, CDR2 YFSETQ. The CDR3 loop is CASSLGQPLAQNGYTF. The CDR3, as DNA: TGCGCCAGCAGCTTGGGACAGCCCCTCGCCCAAAATGGCTACACCTTC.

The chain recombines TRBV5-1 with TRBJ2-1, with a weak D call TRBD2 (6 bases). This CDR3 spans 16 amino acids. The ends were cut back, 0 bases at V and 8 bases at J, with 18 bases in the middle. Germline loops: CDR1 SGHRS, CDR2 YFSETQ. CDR3 sequence (DNA): TGCGCCAGCAGCTTGGTGGATGGAGGGGTCATGTATGAGCAGTTCTTC. Its translation is CASSLVDGGVMYEQFF.

This chain uses TRBV29-1 with TRBJ1-4; D unclear. CDR3 length equals 13 residues. V was clipped by 4 bases and J by 0 bases, with 6 bases between them. Germline CDR1 SQVTM, CDR2 ANQGSEA. CDR3 DNA: TGCAGCGTTGTAGTTGCAACTAATGAAAAACTGTTTTTT. Protein sequence: CSVVVATNEKLFF.

This clone was picked up a small number of times. The chain combines TRBV6-5 with TRBJ1-1, with 10 positions matching TRBD1. V trimming: 7 bases; J trimming: 4 bases; junction bases outside the gene matches: 9. This CDR3 is built from 15 residues. Germline CDR1 reads MNHEY; CDR2 reads SVGAGI. The CDR3 is CASIGTGVWSTEAFF. The CDR3 DNA sequence: TGTGCCAGCATCGGGACAGGGGTTTGGTCCACTGAAGCTTTCTTT.

This chain uses TRBV28 with TRBJ1-1; D may be TRBD1 (6 bases). The CDR3 covers 13 residues. Trimming removed 6 bases at V and 4 bases at J, with 12 bases between. Germline V CDR1 and CDR2: MDHEN, SYDVKM. CDR3 loop: CASRLDRPTEAFF. The CDR3 DNA follows: TGTGCCAGCAGGCTAGACAGGCCCACTGAAGCTTTCTTT.

J is TRBJ1-2 and V is TRBV9, with 8 bases aligning to TRBD1. Unmatched junction bases numbered 9, after V lost 4 bases and J lost 4 bases. The CDR3 runs to 15 residues. Looked up from germline, CDR1 is SGDLS and CDR2 is YYNGEE. The CDR3 sequence: CASSTSTGVGYGYTF. In DNA form, the CDR3 reads TGTGCCAGCAGCACATCGACAGGGGTGGGCTATGGCTACACCTTC.

CDR3 sequence: CASTSDRDYGYTF. DNA of the CDR3: TGTGCCAGCACCTCCGACAGGGACTATGGCTACACCTTC. This chain connects TRBV2 to TRBJ1-2, with 7 bases fitting TRBD1. After removal of 7 bases from V and 3 bases from J, the junction contained 5 bases not matched to a gene. The germline CDR1 and CDR2 sequences are SNHLY and FYNNEI. This CDR3 comprises 13 residues. Based on the CDR3 plus reference TRBV2 and TRBJ1-2, the full variable domain is EPEVTQTPSHQVTQMGQEVILRCVPISNHLYFYWYRQILGQKVEFLVSFYNNEISEKSEIFDDQFSVERPDGSNFTLKIRSTKLEDSAMYFCASTSDRDYGYTFGSGTRLTVV.